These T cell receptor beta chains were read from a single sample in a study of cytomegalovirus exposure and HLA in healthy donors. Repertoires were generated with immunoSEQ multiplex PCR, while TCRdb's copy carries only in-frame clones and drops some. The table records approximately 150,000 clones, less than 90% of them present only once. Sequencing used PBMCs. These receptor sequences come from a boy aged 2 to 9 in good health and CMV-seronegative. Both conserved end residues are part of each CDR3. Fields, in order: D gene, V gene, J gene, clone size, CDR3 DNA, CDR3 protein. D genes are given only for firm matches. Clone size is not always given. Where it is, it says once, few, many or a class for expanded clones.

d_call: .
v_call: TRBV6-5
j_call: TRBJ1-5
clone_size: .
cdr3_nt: TGTGCCAGCAGCCACCCGGGAGGCAATCAGCCCCAGCATTTT
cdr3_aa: CASSHPGGNQPQHF

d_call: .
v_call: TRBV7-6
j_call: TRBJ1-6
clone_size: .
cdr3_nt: TGTGCCAGCAGCTTAGTGAGGGCAGGGGTAACCCGGGATTCACCCCTCCACTTT
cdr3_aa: CASSLVRAGVTRDSPLHF

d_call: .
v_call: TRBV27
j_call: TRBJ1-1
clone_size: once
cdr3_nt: TGTGCCAGCACCCCGTTTCTCCCAGGGGAAGCTTTCTTT
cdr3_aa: CASTPFLPGEAFF

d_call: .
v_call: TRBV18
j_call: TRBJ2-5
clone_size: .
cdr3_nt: TGTGCCAGCTCACCACGTCGGCAGGGCGAGACCCAGTACTTC
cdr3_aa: CASSPRRQGETQYF

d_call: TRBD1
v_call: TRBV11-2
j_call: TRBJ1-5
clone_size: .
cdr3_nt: TGTGCCAGCAGCTTAGGAGGCAGGGGGCTAGGGCAGCCCCAGCATTTT
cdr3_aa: CASSLGGRGLGQPQHF

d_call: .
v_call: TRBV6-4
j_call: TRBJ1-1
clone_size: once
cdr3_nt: TGTGCCAGCAGTGCTTCTCAGGGGAACACTGAAGCTTTCTTT
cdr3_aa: CASSASQGNTEAFF

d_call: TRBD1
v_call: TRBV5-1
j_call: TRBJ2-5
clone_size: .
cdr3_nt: TGCGCCAGCAGCCCAGGACAGGGGGCCGAGACCCAGTACTTC
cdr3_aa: CASSPGQGAETQYF

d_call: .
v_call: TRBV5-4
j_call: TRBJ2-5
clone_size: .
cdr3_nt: TGTGCCAGCAGCTCCGGGACATCTGTCCAAGAGACCCAGTACTTC
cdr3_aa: CASSSGTSVQETQYF

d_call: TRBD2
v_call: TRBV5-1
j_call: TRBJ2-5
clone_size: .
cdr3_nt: TGCGCCAGCGCCTGGACTAGCGGGGGCGGGGAGACCCAGTACTTC
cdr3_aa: CASAWTSGGGETQYF

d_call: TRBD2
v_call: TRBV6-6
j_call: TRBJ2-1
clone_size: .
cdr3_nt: TGTGCCAGCAGTTACCTAGCGGGAGGGGGGGAGCAGTTCTTC
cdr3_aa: CASSYLAGGGEQFF

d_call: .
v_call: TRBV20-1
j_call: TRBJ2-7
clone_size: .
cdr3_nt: TGCAGTGCTAGGTGGGCGGGCGAGCAGTACTTC
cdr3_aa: CSARWAGEQYF

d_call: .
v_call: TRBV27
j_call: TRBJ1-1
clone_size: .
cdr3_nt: TGTGCCAGCAGTTTAGGGGGCGCTTTCACTGAAGCTTTCTTT
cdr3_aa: CASSLGGAFTEAFF

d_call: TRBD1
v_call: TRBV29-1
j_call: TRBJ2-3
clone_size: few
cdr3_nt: TGCAGCGTATTTGGACAGGGGGCAGATACGCAGTATTTT
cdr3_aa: CSVFGQGADTQYF

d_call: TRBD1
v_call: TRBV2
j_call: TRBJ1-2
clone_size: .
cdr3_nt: TGTGCCGGGGGACAGGGCCTTGGTGGCTACACCTTC
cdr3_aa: CAGGQGLGGYTF

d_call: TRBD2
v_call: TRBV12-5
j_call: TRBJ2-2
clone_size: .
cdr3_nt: TGTGCTAGTGGTTTGGCTAGCGGGAGGGACCTGAACACCGGGGAGCTGTTTTTT
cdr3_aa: CASGLASGRDLNTGELFF

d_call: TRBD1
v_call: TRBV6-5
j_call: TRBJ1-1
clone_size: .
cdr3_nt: TGTGCCAGCAGTCAGGGGGCGGACACTGAAGCTTTCTTT
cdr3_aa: CASSQGADTEAFF

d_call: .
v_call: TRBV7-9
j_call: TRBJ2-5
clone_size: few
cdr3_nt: TGTGCCAGCAGCTCCCGGGAGACCCAGTACTTC
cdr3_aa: CASSSRETQYF

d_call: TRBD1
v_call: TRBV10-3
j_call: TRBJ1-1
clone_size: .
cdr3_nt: TGTGCCAGTCGGGACAGCAGCATGAACACTGAAGCTTTCTTT
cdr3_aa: CASRDSSMNTEAFF

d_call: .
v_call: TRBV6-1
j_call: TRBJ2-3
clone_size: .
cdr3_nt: TGTGCCAGCAGTGAATTGCCGGGAGTGAGGACAGATACGCAGTATTTT
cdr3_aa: CASSELPGVRTDTQYF

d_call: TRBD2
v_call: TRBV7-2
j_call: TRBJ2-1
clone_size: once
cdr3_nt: TGTGCCAGCAGCTTTTCGCGGGAGAGCAATGAGCAGTTCTTC
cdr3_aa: CASSFSRESNEQFF

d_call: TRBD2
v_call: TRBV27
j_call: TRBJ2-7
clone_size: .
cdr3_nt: TGTGCCAGCAGTTTATATTCTAGCGGCTCCTACGAGCAGTACTTC
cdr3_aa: CASSLYSSGSYEQYF

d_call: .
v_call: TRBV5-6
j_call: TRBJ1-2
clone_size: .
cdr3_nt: TGTGCCAGCAGCTGGGGGCCTGGGCAGGGTGGCTACACCTTC
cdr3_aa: CASSWGPGQGGYTF

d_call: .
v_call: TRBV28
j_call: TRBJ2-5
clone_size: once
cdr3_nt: TGTGCCAGCAGTCGCGAGGCAGACCATCAATCGGAGACCCAGTACTTC
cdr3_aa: CASSREADHQSETQYF

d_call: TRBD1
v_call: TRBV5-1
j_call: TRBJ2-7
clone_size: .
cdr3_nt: TGCGCCAGCGCCGCCTGGGACAGAAACTACGAGCAGTACTTC
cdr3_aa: CASAAWDRNYEQYF

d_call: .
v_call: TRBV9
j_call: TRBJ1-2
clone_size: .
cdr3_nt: TGTGCCAGCAGCGTACGCTCGATGGAGGATGGCTACACCTTC
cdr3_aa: CASSVRSMEDGYTF

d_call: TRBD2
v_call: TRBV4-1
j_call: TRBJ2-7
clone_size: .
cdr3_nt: TGCGCCAGCAGCCAAGATCCTTATATCGGGACTAGCGGCTACGAGCAGTACTTC
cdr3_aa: CASSQDPYIGTSGYEQYF

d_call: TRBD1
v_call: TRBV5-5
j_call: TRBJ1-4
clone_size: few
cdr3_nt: TGTGCCAGCAGCTCACCAACAAACAGGGGGCTCTGGGAAAAACTGTTTTTT
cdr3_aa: CASSSPTNRGLWEKLFF

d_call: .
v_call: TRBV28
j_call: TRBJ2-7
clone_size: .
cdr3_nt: TGTGCCAGCAGCGTATACAGGGGCGCGGGGTACGAGCAGTACTTC
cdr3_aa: CASSVYRGAGYEQYF

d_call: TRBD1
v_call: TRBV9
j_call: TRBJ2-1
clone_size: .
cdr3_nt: TGTGCCAGCAGCGCACGCCTCGGACAGGGAGGCGAGCAGTTCTTC
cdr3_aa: CASSARLGQGGEQFF

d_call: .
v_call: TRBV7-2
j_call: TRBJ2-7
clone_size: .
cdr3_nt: TGTGCCAGCAGCTTGCGACAGAACTACGAGCAGTACTTC
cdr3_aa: CASSLRQNYEQYF

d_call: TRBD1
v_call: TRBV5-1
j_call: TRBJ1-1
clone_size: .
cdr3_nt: TGCGCCAGCAGCGCCCACAGGGGGCCGTGGACTGAAGCTTTCTTT
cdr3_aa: CASSAHRGPWTEAFF

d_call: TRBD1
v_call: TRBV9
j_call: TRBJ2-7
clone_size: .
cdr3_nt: TGTGCCAGCAGGGGGAGTTATACAGGGGGCGAGATGAACGAGCAGTACTTC
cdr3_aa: CASRGSYTGGEMNEQYF

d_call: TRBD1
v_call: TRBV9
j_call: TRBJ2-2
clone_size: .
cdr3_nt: TGTGCCAGCAGACCCGACAGGGGGCTCTGGGACACCGGGGAGCTGTTTTTT
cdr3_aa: CASRPDRGLWDTGELFF

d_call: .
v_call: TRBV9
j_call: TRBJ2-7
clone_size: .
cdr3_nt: TGTGCCAGCAGGGGGCAAGAAACCTCCGAGCAGTACTTC
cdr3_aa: CASRGQETSEQYF

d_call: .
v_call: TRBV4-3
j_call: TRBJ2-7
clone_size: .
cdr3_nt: TGCGCCAGCAGCCAAGCGGCCAGGGGAATAGGGGAGCAGTACTTC
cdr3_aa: CASSQAARGIGEQYF

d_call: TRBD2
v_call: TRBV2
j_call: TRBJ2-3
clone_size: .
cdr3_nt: TGTGCCGGAGCGGGAGTCGGAGATACGCAGTATTTT
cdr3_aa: CAGAGVGDTQYF

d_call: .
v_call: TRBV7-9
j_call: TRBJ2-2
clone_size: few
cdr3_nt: TGTGCCAGCAGCTTAGGGTCGGGGATAAGACCTACCGGGGAGCTGTTTTTT
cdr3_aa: CASSLGSGIRPTGELFF

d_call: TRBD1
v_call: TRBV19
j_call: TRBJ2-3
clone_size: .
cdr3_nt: TGTGCCAGTAGTGCCGACAGGGAAAAAGAAGTGATCGCAGATACGCAGTATTTT
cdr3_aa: CASSADREKEVIADTQYF

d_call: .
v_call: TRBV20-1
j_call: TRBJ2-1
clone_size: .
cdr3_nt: TGCAGTGCCACGGGAGAAGCTGAGCAGTTCTTC
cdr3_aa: CSATGEAEQFF

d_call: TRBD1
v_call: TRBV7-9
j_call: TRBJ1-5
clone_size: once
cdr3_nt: TGTGCCAGCGGACAGGTAAATCAGCCCCAGCATTTT
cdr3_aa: CASGQVNQPQHF

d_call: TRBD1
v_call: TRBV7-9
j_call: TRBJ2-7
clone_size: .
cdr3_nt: TGTGCCAGCAGATCTTTCGGGACAGGGGGCGACGAGCAGTACTTC
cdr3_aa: CASRSFGTGGDEQYF

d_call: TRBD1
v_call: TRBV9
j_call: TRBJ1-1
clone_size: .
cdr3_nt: TGTGCCAGCAGCAGGGACAGCCCGAACACTGAAGCTTTCTTT
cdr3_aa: CASSRDSPNTEAFF

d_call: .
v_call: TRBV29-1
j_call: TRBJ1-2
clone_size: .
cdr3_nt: TGCAGCGTTGAAACAGTTACGAGGGACTATGGCTACACCTTC
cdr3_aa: CSVETVTRDYGYTF

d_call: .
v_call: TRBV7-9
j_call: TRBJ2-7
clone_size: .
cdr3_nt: TGTGCCAGCTCGGGGGATTCCTACGAGCAGTACTTC
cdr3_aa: CASSGDSYEQYF

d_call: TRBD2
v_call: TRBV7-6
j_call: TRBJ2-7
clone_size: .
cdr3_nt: TGTGCCAGCAGCCGCGGGACTAGCGGCGCCTACGAGCAGTACTTC
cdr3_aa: CASSRGTSGAYEQYF

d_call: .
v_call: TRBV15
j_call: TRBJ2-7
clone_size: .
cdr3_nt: TGTGCCACCAGCAGAGATCCGCGTCAGGACTACGAGCAGTACTTC
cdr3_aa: CATSRDPRQDYEQYF

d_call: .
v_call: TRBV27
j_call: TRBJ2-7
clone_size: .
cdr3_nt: TGTGCCAGCAGTTATGTGTTCTCAGGCTCCTACGAGCAGTACTTC
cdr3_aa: CASSYVFSGSYEQYF

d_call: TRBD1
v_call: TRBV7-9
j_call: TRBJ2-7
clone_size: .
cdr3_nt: TGTGCCAGCAGCGATACCGGGACAGGGGAAAGCGAGCAGTACTTC
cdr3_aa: CASSDTGTGESEQYF

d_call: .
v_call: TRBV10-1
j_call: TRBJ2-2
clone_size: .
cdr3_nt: TGCGCCAGCAGTCCCAGAAGTCTGAACACCGGGGAGCTGTTTTTT
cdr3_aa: CASSPRSLNTGELFF

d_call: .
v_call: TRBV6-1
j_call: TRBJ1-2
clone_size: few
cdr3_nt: TGTGCCAGCAGCCCTTTCGAGGACTATGGCTACACCTTC
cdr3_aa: CASSPFEDYGYTF

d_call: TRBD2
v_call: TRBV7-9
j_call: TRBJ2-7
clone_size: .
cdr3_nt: TGTTCCAGCAGCCCTCTTAGCGGGAACTCCTACGAGCAGTACTTC
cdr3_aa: CSSSPLSGNSYEQYF

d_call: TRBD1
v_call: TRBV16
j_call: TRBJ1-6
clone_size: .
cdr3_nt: TGTGCCAGCAGCGACAGGACAGGGCGGAATTCACCCCTCCACTTT
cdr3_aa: CASSDRTGRNSPLHF

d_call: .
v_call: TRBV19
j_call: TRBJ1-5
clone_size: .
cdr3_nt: TGTGCCAGTAGTATAGATGGCAGTGTGAATCAGCCCCAGCATTTT
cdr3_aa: CASSIDGSVNQPQHF

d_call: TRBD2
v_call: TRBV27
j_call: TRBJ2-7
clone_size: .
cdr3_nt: TGTGCCAGCAGTTTATTCCCATTGGGAGGGAATTTGTACGAGCAGTACTTC
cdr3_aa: CASSLFPLGGNLYEQYF